This T cell receptor beta chain was identified in a study of control samples from healthy donors and cancer patients (dated by TCRdb to 2018 to 2021). In the case of this clone: This clone's antigen is unknown. Qualities for individual bases were not recorded, and no much larger clone is one base off.

The germline V gene gives CDR1 as SGDLS and CDR2 as YYNGEE. Spanning cysteine to phenylalanine, the CDR3 consists of 14 amino acids. The only DNA kept is the CDR3, 42 bases in frame from the first base. V sheds 4 bases and J sheds 2 bases, leaving 10 bases between their ends. Library construction relied on the immunoSEQ multiplex PCR assay. What TCRdb holds here is the immuneACCESS table cut down to in-frame rearrangements. Part of the clones is not present; checked against another copy, under half of the missing clones reflect an unresolved V gene, and the others are unexplained. The sample contains about 130,000 clones, around 90% of them found a single time. The ten largest clones represent 2.5% of the sample.

The chain is assembled from TRBV9 and TRBJ1-5; the D gene cannot be named for sure. Material for sequencing was blood. The TCR originated in a man aged 35-49 years in good health. The CDR3 sequence is CASSPEGGNQPQHF. The DNA sequence follows: TGTGCCAGCAGCCCCGAAGGAGGCAATCAGCCCCAGCATTTT.